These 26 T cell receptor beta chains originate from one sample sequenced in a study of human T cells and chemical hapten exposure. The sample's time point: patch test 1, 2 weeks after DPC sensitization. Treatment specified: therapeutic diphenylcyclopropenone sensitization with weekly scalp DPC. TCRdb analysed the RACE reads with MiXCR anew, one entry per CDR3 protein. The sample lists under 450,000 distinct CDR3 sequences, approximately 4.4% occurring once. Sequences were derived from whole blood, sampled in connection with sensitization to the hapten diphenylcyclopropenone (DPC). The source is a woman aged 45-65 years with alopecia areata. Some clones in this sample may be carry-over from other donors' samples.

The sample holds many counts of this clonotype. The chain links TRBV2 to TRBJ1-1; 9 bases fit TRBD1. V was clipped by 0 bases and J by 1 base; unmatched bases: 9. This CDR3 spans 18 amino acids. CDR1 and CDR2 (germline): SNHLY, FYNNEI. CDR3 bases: TGTGCCAGCAGTGAAGCGCTTTACAGGGGGCCGGGGAACACTGAAGCTTTCTTT. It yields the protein CASSEALYRGPGNTEAFF.

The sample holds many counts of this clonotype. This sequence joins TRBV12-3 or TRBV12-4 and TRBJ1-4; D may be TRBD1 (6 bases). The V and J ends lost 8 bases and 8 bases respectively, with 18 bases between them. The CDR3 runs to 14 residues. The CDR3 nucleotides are TGTGCCAGCTCCCACGGGGGGGCTGCGGAAAAACTGTTTTTT. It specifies CASSHGGAAEKLFF.

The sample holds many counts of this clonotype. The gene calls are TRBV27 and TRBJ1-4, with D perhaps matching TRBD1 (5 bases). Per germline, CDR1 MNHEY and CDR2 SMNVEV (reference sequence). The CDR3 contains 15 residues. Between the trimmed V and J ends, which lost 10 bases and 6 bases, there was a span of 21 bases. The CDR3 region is CATLFRDEGDEKLFF. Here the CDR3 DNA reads TGTGCCACCTTATTCCGGGACGAAGGGGATGAAAAACTGTTTTTT.

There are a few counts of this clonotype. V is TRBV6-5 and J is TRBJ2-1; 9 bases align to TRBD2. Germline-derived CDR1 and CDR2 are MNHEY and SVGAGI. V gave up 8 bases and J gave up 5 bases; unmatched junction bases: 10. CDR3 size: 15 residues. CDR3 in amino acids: CASHILASGDNEQFF. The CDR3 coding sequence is TGTGCCAGCCACATCTTAGCTAGCGGGGACAATGAGCAGTTCTTC.

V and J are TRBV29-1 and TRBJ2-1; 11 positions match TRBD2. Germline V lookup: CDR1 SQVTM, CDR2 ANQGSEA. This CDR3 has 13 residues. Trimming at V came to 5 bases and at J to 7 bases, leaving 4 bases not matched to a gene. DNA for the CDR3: TGCAGCGTTCAGACTAGCGGGATAAATGAGCAGTTCTTC. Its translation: CSVQTSGINEQFF.

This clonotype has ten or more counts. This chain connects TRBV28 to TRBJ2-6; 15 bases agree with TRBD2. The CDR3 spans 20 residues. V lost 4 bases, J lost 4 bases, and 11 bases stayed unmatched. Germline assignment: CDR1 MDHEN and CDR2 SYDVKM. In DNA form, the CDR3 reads TGTGCCAGCAGTTCGATCCGGACTAGCGGGAGGGCCGCCGGGGCCAACGTCCTGACTTTC. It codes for CASSSIRTSGRAAGANVLTF. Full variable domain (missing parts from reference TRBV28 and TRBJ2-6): DVKVTQSSRYLVKRTGEKVFLECVQDMDHENMFWYRQDPGLGLRLIYFSYDVKMKEKGDIPEGYSVSREKKERFSLILESASTNQTSMYLCASSSIRTSGRAAGANVLTFGAGSRLTVL.

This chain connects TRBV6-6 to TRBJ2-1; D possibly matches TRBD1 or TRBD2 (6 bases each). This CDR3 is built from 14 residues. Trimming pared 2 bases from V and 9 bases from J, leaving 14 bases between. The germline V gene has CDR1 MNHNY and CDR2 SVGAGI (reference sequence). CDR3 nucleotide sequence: TGTGCCAGCAGTTACCGGGCAGGGGAGGTTGAGCAGTTCTTC. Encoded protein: CASSYRAGEVEQFF.

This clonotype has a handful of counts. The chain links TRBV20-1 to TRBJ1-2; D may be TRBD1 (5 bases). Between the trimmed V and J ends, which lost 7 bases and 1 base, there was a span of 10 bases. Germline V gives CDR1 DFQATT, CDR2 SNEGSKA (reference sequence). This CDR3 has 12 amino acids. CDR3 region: CSVRGSNYGYTF. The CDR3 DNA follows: TGCAGTGTCCGGGGGAGTAACTATGGCTACACCTTC.

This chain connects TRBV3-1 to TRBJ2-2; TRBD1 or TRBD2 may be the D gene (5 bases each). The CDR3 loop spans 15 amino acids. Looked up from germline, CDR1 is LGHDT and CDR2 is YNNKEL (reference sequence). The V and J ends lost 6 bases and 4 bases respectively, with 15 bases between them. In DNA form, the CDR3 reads TGTGCCAGCAGTCCCCGGGGCATGGGCACCGGGGAGCTGTTTTTT. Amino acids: CASSPRGMGTGELFF.

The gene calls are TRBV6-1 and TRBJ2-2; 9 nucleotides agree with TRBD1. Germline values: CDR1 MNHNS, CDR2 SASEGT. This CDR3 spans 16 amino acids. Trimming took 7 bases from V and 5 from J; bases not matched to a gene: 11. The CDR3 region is CASTKAGQGRTGELFF. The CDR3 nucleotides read TGTGCCAGCACCAAAGCCGGACAGGGGCGAACCGGGGAGCTGTTTTTT.

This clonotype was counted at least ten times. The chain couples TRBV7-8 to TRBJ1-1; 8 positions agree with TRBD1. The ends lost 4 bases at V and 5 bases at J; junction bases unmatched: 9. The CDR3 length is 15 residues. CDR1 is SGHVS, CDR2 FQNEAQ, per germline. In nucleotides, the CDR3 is TGTGCCAGCAGCTACCCCAGGGGGCCTTGGACTGAAGCTTTCTTT. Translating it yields CASSYPRGPWTEAFF.

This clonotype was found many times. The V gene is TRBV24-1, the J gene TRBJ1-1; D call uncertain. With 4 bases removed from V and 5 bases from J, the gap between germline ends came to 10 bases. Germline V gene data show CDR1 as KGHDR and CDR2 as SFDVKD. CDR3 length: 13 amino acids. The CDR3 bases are TGTGCCACCAGTGAGGGTCAATGGACTGAAGCTTTCTTT. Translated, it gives CATSEGQWTEAFF.

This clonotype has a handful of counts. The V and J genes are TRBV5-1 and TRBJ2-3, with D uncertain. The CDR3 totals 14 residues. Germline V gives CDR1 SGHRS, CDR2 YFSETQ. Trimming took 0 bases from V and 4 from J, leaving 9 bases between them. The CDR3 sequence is CASSLVHQADTQYF. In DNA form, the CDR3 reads TGCGCCAGCAGCTTGGTACACCAGGCAGATACGCAGTATTTT.

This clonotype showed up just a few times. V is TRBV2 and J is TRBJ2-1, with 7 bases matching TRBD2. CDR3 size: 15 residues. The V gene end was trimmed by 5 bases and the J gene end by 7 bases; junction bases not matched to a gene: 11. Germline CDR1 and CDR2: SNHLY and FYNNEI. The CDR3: CASSPLAIRMNEQFF. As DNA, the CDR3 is TGTGCCAGCAGTCCACTAGCGATACGAATGAATGAGCAGTTCTTC.

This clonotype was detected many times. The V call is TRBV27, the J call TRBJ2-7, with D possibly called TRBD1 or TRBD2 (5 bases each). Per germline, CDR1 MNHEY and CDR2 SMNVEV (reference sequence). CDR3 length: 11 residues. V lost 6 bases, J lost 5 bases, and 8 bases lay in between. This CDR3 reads CASSRGDEQYF. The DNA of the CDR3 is TGTGCCAGCAGCCGGGGCGACGAGCAGTACTTC.

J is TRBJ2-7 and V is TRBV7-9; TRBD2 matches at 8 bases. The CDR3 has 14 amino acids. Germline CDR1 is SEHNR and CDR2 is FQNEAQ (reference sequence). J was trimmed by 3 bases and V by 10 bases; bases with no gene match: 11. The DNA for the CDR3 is TGTGCCATCGTCGACGAGACTAGCGTCTACGAGCAGTACTTC. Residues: CAIVDETSVYEQYF. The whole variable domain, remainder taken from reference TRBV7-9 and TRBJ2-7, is DTGVSQNPRHKITKRGQNVTFRCDPISEHNRLYWYRQTLGQGPEFLTYFQNEAQLEKSRLLSDRFSAERPKGSFSTLEIQRTEQGDSAMYLCAIVDETSVYEQYFGPGTRLTVT.

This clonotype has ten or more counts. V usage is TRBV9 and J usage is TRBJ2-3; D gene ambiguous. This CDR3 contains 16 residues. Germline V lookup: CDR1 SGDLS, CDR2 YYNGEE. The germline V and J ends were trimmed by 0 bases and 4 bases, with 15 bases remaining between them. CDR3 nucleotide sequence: TGTGCCAGCAGCGTAGATTTGCACGAGTCCGCAGATACGCAGTATTTT. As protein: CASSVDLHESADTQYF.

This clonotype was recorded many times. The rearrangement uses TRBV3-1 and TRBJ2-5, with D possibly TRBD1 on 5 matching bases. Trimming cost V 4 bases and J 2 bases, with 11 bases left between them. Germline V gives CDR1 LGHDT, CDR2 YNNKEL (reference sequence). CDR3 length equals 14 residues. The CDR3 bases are TGTGCCAGCAGCCCGCAGGGTCCTCAAGAGACCCAGTACTTC. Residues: CASSPQGPQETQYF.

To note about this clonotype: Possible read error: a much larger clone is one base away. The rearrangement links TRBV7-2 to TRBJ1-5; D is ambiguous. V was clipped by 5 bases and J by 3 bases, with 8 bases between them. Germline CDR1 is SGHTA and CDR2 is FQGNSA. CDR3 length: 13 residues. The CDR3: CASSVWTNQPQHF. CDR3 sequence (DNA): TGTGCCAGCAGCGTCTGGACCAATCAGCCCCAGCATTTT.

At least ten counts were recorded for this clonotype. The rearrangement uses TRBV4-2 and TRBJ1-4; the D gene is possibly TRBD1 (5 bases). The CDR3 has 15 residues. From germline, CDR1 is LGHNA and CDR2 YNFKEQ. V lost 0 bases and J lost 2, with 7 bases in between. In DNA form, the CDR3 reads TGTGCCAGCAGCCAAGAGCCAGGGACTAATGAAAAACTGTTTTTT. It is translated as CASSQEPGTNEKLFF.

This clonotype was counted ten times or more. DNA of the CDR3: TGCGCCAGCAGCCAAGATGGGCAGCCGAACACCGGGGAGCTGTTTTTT. Translating gives CASSQDGQPNTGELFF. This chain uses TRBV4-1 with TRBJ2-2; the D is unclear. Trimming shortened V by 0 bases and J by 0 bases, and 8 bases separated the two germline ends. The CDR3 is made up of 16 amino acids. Looked up from germline, CDR1 is MGHRA and CDR2 is YSYEKL.

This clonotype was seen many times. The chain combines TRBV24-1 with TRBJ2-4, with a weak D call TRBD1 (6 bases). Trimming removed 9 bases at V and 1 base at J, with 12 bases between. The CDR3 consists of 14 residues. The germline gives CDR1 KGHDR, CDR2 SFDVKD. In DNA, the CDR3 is TGTGCCACCCGGGAAGGGGGTGCCAAAAACATTCAGTACTTC. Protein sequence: CATREGGAKNIQYF.

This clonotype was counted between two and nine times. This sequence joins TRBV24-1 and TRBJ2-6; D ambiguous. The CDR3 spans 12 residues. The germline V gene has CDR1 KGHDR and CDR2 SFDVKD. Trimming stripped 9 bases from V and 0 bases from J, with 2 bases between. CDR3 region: CATRSGANVLTF. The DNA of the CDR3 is TGTGCCACCCGCTCTGGGGCCAACGTCCTGACTTTC.

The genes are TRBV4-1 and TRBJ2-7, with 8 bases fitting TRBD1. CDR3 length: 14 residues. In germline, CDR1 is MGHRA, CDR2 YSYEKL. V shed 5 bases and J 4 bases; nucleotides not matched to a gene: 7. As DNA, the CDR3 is TGCGCCAGCAGCTCCGGACAGGGTCGGTACGAGCAGTACTTC. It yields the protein CASSSGQGRYEQYF.

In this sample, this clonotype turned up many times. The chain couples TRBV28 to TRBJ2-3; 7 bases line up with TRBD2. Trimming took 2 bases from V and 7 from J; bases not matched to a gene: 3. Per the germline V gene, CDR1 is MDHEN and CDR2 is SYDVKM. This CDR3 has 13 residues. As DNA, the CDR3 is TGTGCCAGCAGTTTAGGACTAGGAAATACGCAGTATTTT. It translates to CASSLGLGNTQYF.

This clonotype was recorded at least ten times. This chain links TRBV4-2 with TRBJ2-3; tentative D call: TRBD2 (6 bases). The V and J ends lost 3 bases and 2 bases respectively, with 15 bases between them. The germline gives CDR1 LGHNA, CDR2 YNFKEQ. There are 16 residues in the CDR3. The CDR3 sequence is CASSQKTRGVTDTQYF. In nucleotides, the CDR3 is TGTGCCAGCAGCCAGAAGACGCGCGGGGTCACAGATACGCAGTATTTT.